The clone carrying this T cell receptor (beta chain) was seen once. Authors' processing steps: Amplifying reference gene primers gave estimates of nucleated cell counts. The data were produced by immunoSEQ multiplex PCR, yet TCRdb's version contains in-frame clones alone and is incomplete. D and trimming were read from the DNA, whereas the V and J calls and clone size are those reported in that table. The sample lists 150,000 to 200,000 clones; 84% were seen once. This sample was included in a study of blood T cell repertoires in COVID-19. Study details: From T cells, B-cell-depleted T cells, or PBMCs came the material, which was cDNA or gDNA.

Germline V gene data show CDR1 as SGDLS and CDR2 as YYNGEE. The CDR3 contains 13 residues. Trimming took 4 bases from V and 4 from J, leaving 12 bases between them. The specimen was peripheral blood. The genes are TRBV9 and TRBJ2-7, with a tentative D call TRBD2 (5 bases). The clonotype comes from a human donor in a cohort sampled during active COVID-19. CDR3 in DNA: TGTGCCAGCAGCCCTGCTCCGGGGTACGAGCAGTACTTC. Amino acid sequence: CASSPAPGYEQYF.